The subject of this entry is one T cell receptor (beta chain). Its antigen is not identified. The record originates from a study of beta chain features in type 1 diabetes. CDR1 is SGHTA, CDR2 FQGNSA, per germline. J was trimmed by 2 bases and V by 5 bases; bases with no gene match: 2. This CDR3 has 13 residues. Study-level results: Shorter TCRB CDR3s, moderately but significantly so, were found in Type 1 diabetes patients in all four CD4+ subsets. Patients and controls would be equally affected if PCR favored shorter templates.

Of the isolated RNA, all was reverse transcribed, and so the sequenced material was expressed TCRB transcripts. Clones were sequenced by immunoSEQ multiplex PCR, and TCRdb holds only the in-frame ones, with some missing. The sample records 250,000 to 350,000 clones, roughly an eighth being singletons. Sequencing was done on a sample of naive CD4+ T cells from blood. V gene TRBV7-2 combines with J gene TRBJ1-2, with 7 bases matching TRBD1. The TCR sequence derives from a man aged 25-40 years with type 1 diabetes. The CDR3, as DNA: TGTGCCAGCAGCCAGGGGGTCAACTATGGCTACACCTTC. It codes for CASSQGVNYGYTF.